This is a list of T cell receptor beta chains from one sample in a study of blood T cell repertoires in COVID-19. Only in-frame clones appear in the TCRdb table, and some are missing; sequencing was by immunoSEQ multiplex PCR. Here the sample spans 60,000 to 85,000 clones, roughly 80% being singletons. Sequenced sample: peripheral blood. Every receptor here comes from a man older than 75 with acute or convalescent COVID-19. The CDR3 runs from the conserved cysteine through the conserved F or W. A D gene is named only where the DNA matches it firmly. Only part of the rows carry a size: once, few, many, or a class if the clone is expanded.

.	.	TRBJ1-6	TRBV4-1	TGCGCCAGCAGCCGGCTTACAGGGAGCTCACCCCTCCACTTT	CASSRLTGSSPLHF
once	.	TRBJ2-2	TRBV13	TGTGCCAGCAGCTTAGGGTACGAGGGTACCGGGGAGCTGTTTTTT	CASSLGYEGTGELFF
.	.	TRBJ1-3	TRBV6-5	TGTGCCAGCAGTTACGGGCAGGGATCTGGAAACACCATATATTTT	CASSYGQGSGNTIYF
few	.	TRBJ1-6	TRBV10-3	TGTGCCATCAGTGAGTTTTCGGCGGCCGAGGGTTCACCCCTCCACTTT	CAISEFSAAEGSPLHF
.	.	TRBJ1-2	TRBV5-5	TGTGCCAGCAGTCCGGACGGGGGTAGCTATGGCTACACCTTC	CASSPDGGSYGYTF
once	.	TRBJ2-2	TRBV30	TGTGCCCAAAGAGGTGGGGGCAACACCGGGGAGCTGTTTTTT	CAQRGGGNTGELFF
.	.	TRBJ1-5	TRBV2	TGTGCCAGCAGCCTCGCGGGGGTCCGGAATCAGCCCCAGCATTTT	CASSLAGVRNQPQHF
.	.	TRBJ2-5	TRBV5-6	TGTGCCAGCAGCTTGGACGCCCCGGGGGCCCAGTACTTC	CASSLDAPGAQYF
.	.	TRBJ1-3	TRBV27	TGTGCCAGCGGATCGTTCGGACACTCTGGAAACACCATATATTTT	CASGSFGHSGNTIYF
.	TRBD1	TRBJ1-5	TRBV12-3/TRBV12-4	TGTGCCACCGGACAGGGAAGAAATCAGCCCCAGCATTTT	CATGQGRNQPQHF
once	.	TRBJ2-5	TRBV12-3/TRBV12-4	TGTGCCAGCAGTTTAGCTGAGGAGACCCAGTACTTC	CASSLAEETQYF
once	.	TRBJ1-1	TRBV6-6	TGTGCCAGCAGTTACTCCGCCAGGGAAACTGAAGCTTTCTTT	CASSYSARETEAFF
.	TRBD2	TRBJ2-5	TRBV11-2	TGTGCCAGCAGCACCCGACTAGCGGGAGTGGAGACCCAGTACTTC	CASSTRLAGVETQYF
.	.	TRBJ2-3	TRBV27	TGTGCCAGCACAAGATTGGGGGGGCTAGCTGGGGCAGATACGCAGTATTTT	CASTRLGGLAGADTQYF
.	.	TRBJ2-7	TRBV28	TGTGCCAGCCGGACAAGTACCTACGAGCAGTACTTC	CASRTSTYEQYF
.	.	TRBJ1-4	TRBV4-2	TGTGCCAGCAGCCAAGATATAGGGGCAACTAATGAAAAACTGTTTTTT	CASSQDIGATNEKLFF
.	TRBD1	TRBJ1-4	TRBV6-2/TRBV6-3	TGTGCCAGCAGCTTTGACAGGGCCAATGAAAAACTGTTTTTT	CASSFDRANEKLFF
.	TRBD2	TRBJ2-5	TRBV5-8	TGTGCCAGCAGCTTTGCTAGCGGGGTGAAACAAGAGACCCAGTACTTC	CASSFASGVKQETQYF
.	TRBD1	TRBJ1-6	TRBV9	TGTGCCAGCAATCGACAGGGAAACTTTAATTCACCCCTCCACTTT	CASNRQGNFNSPLHF
.	TRBD1	TRBJ1-3	TRBV7-9	TGTGCCAGCAGCTCACGGACAGGGGTGACTCTCGGAAACACCATATATTTT	CASSSRTGVTLGNTIYF
.	TRBD1	TRBJ1-5	TRBV28	TGTGCCAGCAGCCTTGGACAGGGCTGGGGTCAGCCCCAGCATTTT	CASSLGQGWGQPQHF
.	TRBD2	TRBJ2-7	TRBV6-2/TRBV6-3	TGTGCCAGCAGTTACTCGTCTAGCGGGGGCCAGTGGTCCTACGAGCAGTACTTC	CASSYSSSGGQWSYEQYF